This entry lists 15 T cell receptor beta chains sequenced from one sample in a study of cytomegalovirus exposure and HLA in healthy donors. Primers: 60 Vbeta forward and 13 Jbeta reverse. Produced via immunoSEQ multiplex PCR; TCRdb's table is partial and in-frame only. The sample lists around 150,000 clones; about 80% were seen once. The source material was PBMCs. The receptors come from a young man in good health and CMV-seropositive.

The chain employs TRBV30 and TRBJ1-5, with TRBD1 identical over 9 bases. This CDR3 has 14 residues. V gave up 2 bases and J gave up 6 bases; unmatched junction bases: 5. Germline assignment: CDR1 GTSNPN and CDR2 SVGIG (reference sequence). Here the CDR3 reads CAWSSGTGSQPQHF. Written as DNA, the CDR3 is TGTGCCTGGAGTTCCGGGACAGGGAGTCAGCCCCAGCATTTT.

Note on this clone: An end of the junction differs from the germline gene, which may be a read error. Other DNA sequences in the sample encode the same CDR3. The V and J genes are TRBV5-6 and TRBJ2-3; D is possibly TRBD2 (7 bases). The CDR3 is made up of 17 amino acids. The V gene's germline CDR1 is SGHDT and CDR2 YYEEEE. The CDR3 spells CASSLETLGGRVDTQYF. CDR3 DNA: TGTGCCAGCAGCTTGGAAACGTTGGGGGGGCGCGTAGATACACAGTATTTT. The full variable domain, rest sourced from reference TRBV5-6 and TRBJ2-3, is DAGVTQSPTHLIKTRGQQVTLRCSPKSGHDTVSWYQQALGQGPQFIFQYYEEEERQRGNFPDRFSGHQFPNYSSELNVNALLLGDSALYLCASSLETLGGRVDTQYFGPGTRLTVL.

CDR3 in DNA: TGTGCCAGCAGTCTGGGGGGGGTTAATGAAAAACTGTTTTTT. Translated, it gives CASSLGGVNEKLFF. J is TRBJ1-4 and V is TRBV27; TRBD1 might be the D (5 bases). Deletions cut 5 bases from V and 4 bases from J, with 11 bases between. Germline-derived CDR1 and CDR2 are MNHEY and SMNVEV (reference sequence). The CDR3 length is 14 residues.

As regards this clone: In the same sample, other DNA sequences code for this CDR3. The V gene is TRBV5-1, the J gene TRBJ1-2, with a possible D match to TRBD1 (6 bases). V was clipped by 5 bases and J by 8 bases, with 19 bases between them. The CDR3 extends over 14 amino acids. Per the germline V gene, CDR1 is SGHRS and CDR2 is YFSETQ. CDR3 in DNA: TGCGCCAGCAGGATGGGCGGGCAGGGGCAGGGCTACACCTTC. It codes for CASRMGGQGQGYTF.

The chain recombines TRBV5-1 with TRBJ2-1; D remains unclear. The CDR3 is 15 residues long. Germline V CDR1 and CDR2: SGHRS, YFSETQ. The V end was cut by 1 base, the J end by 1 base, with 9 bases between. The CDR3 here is CASSLFGPSYNEQFF. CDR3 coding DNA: TGCGCCAGCAGCTTGTTTGGGCCGTCCTACAATGAGCAGTTCTTC. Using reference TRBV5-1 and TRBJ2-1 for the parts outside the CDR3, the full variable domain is KAGVTQTPRYLIKTRGQQVTLSCSPISGHRSVSWYQQTPGQGLQFLFEYFSETQRNKGNFPGRFSGRQFSNSRSEMNVSTLELGDSALYLCASSLFGPSYNEQFFGPGTRLTVL.

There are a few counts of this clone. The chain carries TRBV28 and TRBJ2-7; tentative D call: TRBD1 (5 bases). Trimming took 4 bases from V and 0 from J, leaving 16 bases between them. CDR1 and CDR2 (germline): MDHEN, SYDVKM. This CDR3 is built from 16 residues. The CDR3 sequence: CASSSFQWTFSYEQYF. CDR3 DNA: TGTGCCAGCAGTTCGTTCCAGTGGACATTCTCCTACGAGCAGTACTTC.

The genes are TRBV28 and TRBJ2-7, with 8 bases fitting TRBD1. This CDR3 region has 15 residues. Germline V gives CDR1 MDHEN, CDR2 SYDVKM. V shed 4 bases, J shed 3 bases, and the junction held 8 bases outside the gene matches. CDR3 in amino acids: CASSYGKQGGYEQYF. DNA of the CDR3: TGTGCCAGCAGTTACGGAAAACAGGGGGGCTACGAGCAGTACTTC.

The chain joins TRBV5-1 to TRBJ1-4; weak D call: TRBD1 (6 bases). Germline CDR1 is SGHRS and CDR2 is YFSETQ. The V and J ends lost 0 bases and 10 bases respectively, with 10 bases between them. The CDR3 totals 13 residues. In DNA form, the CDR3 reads TGCGCCAGCAGCTTGGAGGTCAGGGGAAAACTGTTTTTT. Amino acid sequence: CASSLEVRGKLFF.

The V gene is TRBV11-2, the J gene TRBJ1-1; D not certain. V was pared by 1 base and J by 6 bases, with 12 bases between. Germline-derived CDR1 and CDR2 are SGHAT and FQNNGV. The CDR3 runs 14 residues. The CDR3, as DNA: TGTGCCAGCAGCTTAGTGCGGGCGAGGGCTGAAGCTTTCTTT. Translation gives CASSLVRARAEAFF.

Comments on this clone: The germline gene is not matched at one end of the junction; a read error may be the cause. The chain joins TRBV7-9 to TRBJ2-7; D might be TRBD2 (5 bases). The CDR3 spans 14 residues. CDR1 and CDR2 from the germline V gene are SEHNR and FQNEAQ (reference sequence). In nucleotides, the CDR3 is TGTGCCAGCAGCCTAGCCGGGTCAATAACACAACAGTACTTC. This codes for CASSLAGSITQQYF. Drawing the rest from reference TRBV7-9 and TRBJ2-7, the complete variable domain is DTGVSQNPRHKITKRGQNVTFRCDPISEHNRLYWYRQTLGQGPEFLTYFQNEAQLEKSRLLSDRFSAERPKGSFSTLEIQRTEQGDSAMYLCASSLAGSITQQYFGPGTRLTVT.

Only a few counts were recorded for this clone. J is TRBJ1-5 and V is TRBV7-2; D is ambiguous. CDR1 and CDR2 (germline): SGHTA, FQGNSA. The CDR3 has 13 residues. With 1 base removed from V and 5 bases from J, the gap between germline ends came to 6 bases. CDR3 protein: CASSLGGDQPQHF. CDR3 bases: TGTGCCAGCAGCTTAGGTGGAGATCAGCCCCAGCATTTT.

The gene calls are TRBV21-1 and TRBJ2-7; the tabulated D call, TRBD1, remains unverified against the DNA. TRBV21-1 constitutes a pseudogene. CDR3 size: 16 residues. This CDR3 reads CASSKGAQGAYYEQYF. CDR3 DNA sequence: TGTGCCAGCAGCAAAGGGGCACAGGGGGCTTACTACGAGCAGTACTTC.

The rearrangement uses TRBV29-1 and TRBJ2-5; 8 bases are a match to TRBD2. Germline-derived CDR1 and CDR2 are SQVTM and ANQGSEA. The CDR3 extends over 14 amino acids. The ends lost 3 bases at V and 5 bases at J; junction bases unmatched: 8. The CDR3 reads CSVEIAGGTETQYF. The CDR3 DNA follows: TGCAGCGTTGAGATTGCGGGGGGCACGGAGACCCAGTACTTC.

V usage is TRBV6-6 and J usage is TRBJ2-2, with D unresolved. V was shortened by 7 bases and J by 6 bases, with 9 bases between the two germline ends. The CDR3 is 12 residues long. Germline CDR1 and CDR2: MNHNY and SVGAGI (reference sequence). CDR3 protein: CASTDSAGELFF. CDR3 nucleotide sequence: TGTGCCAGCACCGACTCCGCCGGGGAGCTGTTTTTT.

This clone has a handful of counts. This CDR3 is CALDRHTEAFF. CDR3 nucleotides: TGTGCCTTGGACAGGCACACTGAAGCTTTCTTT. The chain links TRBV30 to TRBJ1-1; 7 bases map to TRBD1. The germline V gene encodes CDR1 GTSNPN and CDR2 SVGIG (reference sequence). The CDR3 totals 11 residues. Trimming took 7 bases from V and 3 from J; bases not matched to a gene: 2. Looking up the rest from reference TRBV30 and TRBJ1-1 gives the full variable domain: SQTIHQWPATLVQPVGSPLSLECTVEGTSNPNLYWYRQAAGRGLQLLFYSVGIGQISSEVPQNLSASRPQDRQFILSSKKLLLSDSGFYLCALDRHTEAFFGQGTRLTVV.